A single sample gave rise to the 25 T cell receptor beta chains below, sequenced in a study of shared clonotypes between healthy human individuals. This table comes from immunoSEQ multiplex PCR, and its TCRdb copy is limited to in-frame clones, with some not included. The table lists hundreds of thousands of clones, approximately 79% of them singletons. Sequencing input: memory CD4+ T cells sorted from blood. The subset is: CD45RA-negative fraction. The receptor set was obtained from a woman in her 30s in good health.

The rearrangement joins TRBV5-4 to TRBJ1-2; the D is unclear. This CDR3 region has 11 residues. Trimming stripped 3 bases from V and 6 bases from J, with 6 bases between. Germline lookup yields CDR1 SGHNT and CDR2 YYREEE (reference sequence). DNA for the CDR3: TGTGCCAGCAGCTCGGCCGATGGCTACACCTTC. The encoded protein is CASSSADGYTF.

CDR3: CASRGTGGNLPYF. CDR3 nucleotides: TGTGCCAGCAGGGGGACAGGGGGCAACCTTCCGTACTTC. The rearrangement joins TRBV2 to TRBJ2-7, with TRBD1 identical over 12 bases. CDR3 length: 13 amino acids. Germline trimming cut 6 bases from V and 12 bases from J; bases unmatched to any gene: 9. CDR1 SNHLY and CDR2 FYNNEI come from the germline V gene.

The chain combines TRBV6-5 with TRBJ2-7, with 8 bases identical to TRBD1. Per germline, CDR1 MNHEY and CDR2 SVGAGI. The CDR3 covers 15 residues. After removal of 0 bases from V and 5 bases from J, the junction contained 6 bases not matched to a gene. The CDR3 DNA reads as TGTGCCAGCAGTTACTCGTTGGCAGGGGGCCACGAGCAGTACTTC. Its translation is CASSYSLAGGHEQYF.

This clone has a handful of counts. The J gene is TRBJ1-6, the V gene TRBV6-6, with D possibly being TRBD1 (5 bases). V lost 1 base, J lost 7 bases, and 11 bases lay in between. CDR3 size: 15 residues. The germline CDR1 and CDR2 sequences are MNHNY and SVGAGI (reference sequence). The CDR3 DNA sequence: TGTGCCAGCAGTTACTACGGGGCCTCAAATTCACCCCTCCACTTT. It is translated as CASSYYGASNSPLHF.

The chain links TRBV10-3 to TRBJ2-1; 10 nucleotides agree with TRBD2. CDR3 length: 14 residues. V gave up 7 bases and J gave up 0 bases; unmatched junction bases: 0. Germline CDR1 and CDR2: ENHRY and SYGVKD. The CDR3: CAIKREGSYNEQFF. CDR3 sequence (DNA): TGTGCCATCAAGCGGGAGGGCTCCTACAATGAGCAGTTCTTC.

The rearrangement joins TRBV28 to TRBJ1-3; the D is unclear. Germline loops: CDR1 MDHEN, CDR2 SYDVKM. V was pared by 5 bases and J by 2 bases, with 10 bases between. This CDR3 spans 14 amino acids. The CDR3 nucleotides read TGTGCCAGCAGTGGGGTAGCGCCTGGAAACACCATATATTTT. This encodes CASSGVAPGNTIYF.

The chain has TRBV4-1 and TRBJ1-2; a possible D gene is TRBD1 (5 bases). V was pared by 6 bases and J by 3 bases, with 14 bases between. The CDR3 totals 14 residues. CDR1 and CDR2 (germline): MGHRA, YSYEKL. CDR3 sequence (DNA): TGCGCCAGCAGACCAGTGGGCAGGGACTATGGCTACACCTTC. Protein: CASRPVGRDYGYTF.

The V gene is TRBV19, the J gene TRBJ2-3, with D possibly TRBD2 on 5 matching bases. The germline V gene has CDR1 LNHDA and CDR2 SQIVND (reference sequence). The CDR3 loop spans 14 amino acids. V lost 6 bases and J 4 bases, leaving 14 bases between the germline ends. The CDR3, as DNA: TGTGCCAGTAGGAACCGAGGGAGTTCAGATACGCAGTATTTT. It encodes CASRNRGSSDTQYF.

This chain joins TRBV6-6 and TRBJ1-1; 12 positions agree with TRBD1. This CDR3 is built from 15 residues. The V segment lost 4 bases and the J segment 5 bases; nucleotides outside the gene matches: 5. CDR1 is MNHNY, CDR2 SVGAGI, per germline (reference sequence). The DNA for the CDR3 is TGTGCCAGCAGTTGGGGGACAGGGGGCATGACTGAAGCTTTCTTT. Translating it yields CASSWGTGGMTEAFF.

The chain recombines TRBV5-8 with TRBJ2-3, with a weak D call TRBD1 (6 bases). CDR3 length equals 15 residues. The germline V and J ends were trimmed by 4 bases and 0 bases, with 12 bases remaining between them. Germline assignment: CDR1 SGHTS and CDR2 YDEGEE. The CDR3 loop reads CASSQGQPSTDTQYF. As DNA, the CDR3 is TGTGCCAGCAGCCAGGGACAACCTAGCACAGATACGCAGTATTTT.

This sequence joins TRBV5-5 and TRBJ2-7, with 11 bases lining up with TRBD2. The CDR3 loop spans 17 amino acids. Germline V gene lookup returns CDR1 SGHKS and CDR2 YYEKEE (reference sequence). J was trimmed by 0 bases and V by 4 bases; bases with no gene match: 9. The CDR3 spells CASSPNSGTSGSYEQYF. The DNA for the CDR3 is TGTGCCAGCAGCCCCAACTCCGGGACTAGCGGCTCCTACGAGCAGTACTTC.

This chain joins TRBV7-9 and TRBJ1-1; possible D gene TRBD1, 5 bases. Germline CDR1 SEHNR, CDR2 FQNEAQ (reference sequence). The V gene lost 3 bases and the J gene lost 4 bases, with 15 bases spanning the gap. The CDR3 loop spans 15 amino acids. The CDR3 bases are TGTGCCAGCAGCTTGGGGGATGGGTACGGCACTGAAGCTTTCTTT. Amino acids: CASSLGDGYGTEAFF.

This clone was observed many times. CDR3 residues: CASSLELAGGSEQFF. The CDR3 DNA sequence: TGTGCCAGCAGCTTAGAACTAGCGGGAGGCAGTGAGCAGTTCTTC. V gene TRBV7-9 combines with J gene TRBJ2-1, with 12 bases identical to TRBD2. With V trimmed by 1 base and J by 9 bases, 4 bases remained unmatched. CDR3 length equals 15 residues. Germline CDR1 SEHNR, CDR2 FQNEAQ (reference sequence). The whole variable domain, remainder taken from reference TRBV7-9 and TRBJ2-1, is DTGVSQNPRHKITKRGQNVTFRCDPISEHNRLYWYRQTLGQGPEFLTYFQNEAQLEKSRLLSDRFSAERPKGSFSTLEIQRTEQGDSAMYLCASSLELAGGSEQFFGPGTRLTVL.

This clone showed up just once. CDR3 bases: TGTGCCAGCAGTTCTGGGACAGGGTTTTCCTACTACGAGCAGTACTTC. Protein sequence: CASSSGTGFSYYEQYF. The chain has TRBV27 and TRBJ2-7; 9 nucleotides align to TRBD1. This CDR3 comprises 16 residues. V was pared by 4 bases and J by 3 bases, with 10 bases of the junction left unmatched. CDR1 is MNHEY and CDR2 is SMNVEV in the germline V gene (reference sequence).

The rearrangement links TRBV7-9 to TRBJ2-7; D gene ambiguous. The V gene lost 1 base and the J gene lost 4 bases, with 14 bases spanning the gap. Germline V gives CDR1 SEHNR, CDR2 FQNEAQ (reference sequence). CDR3 length equals 15 residues. The CDR3 DNA is TGTGCCAGCAGCTTAGTGGGTTACAGCTTGTACGAGCAGTACTTC. It yields the protein CASSLVGYSLYEQYF.

The chain couples TRBV27 to TRBJ1-1; no reliable D call. Germline CDR1 MNHEY, CDR2 SMNVEV (reference sequence). Trimming left V 3 bases short and J 5 bases short, with 10 bases between. This CDR3 has 13 amino acids. The CDR3 protein is CASSFSEVTEAFF. Here the CDR3 DNA reads TGTGCCAGCAGTTTCAGTGAAGTGACTGAAGCTTTCTTT.

The chain employs TRBV7-3 and TRBJ2-1; unclear D gene. Germline assignment: CDR1 SGHTA and CDR2 FQGTGA. V was trimmed by 5 bases and J by 6 bases, leaving 17 bases between them. The CDR3 runs to 15 residues. DNA of the CDR3: TGTGCCAGCAGCCCGGTCGATGGAGTTGGCAATGAGCAGTTCTTC. Its protein is CASSPVDGVGNEQFF.

The J gene is TRBJ2-1, the V gene TRBV5-4, with D perhaps matching TRBD2 (6 bases). Trimming shortened V by 4 bases and J by 6 bases, and 20 bases separated the two germline ends. Germline CDR1 reads SGHNT; CDR2 reads YYREEE (reference sequence). CDR3 length: 16 amino acids. Written as DNA, the CDR3 is TGTGCCAGCAGCCGATTTTCTCTGGGAGCGGGCAATGAGCAGTTCTTC. This encodes CASSRFSLGAGNEQFF.

This chain links TRBV21-1 with TRBJ1-5. TRBV21-1 corresponds to a pseudogene. The CDR3 is 15 residues long. The CDR3 nucleotides read TGTGCCAGCAGCAGGGAAGGGCTGGCGGATCAGCCCCAGCATTTT. Amino acid sequence: CASSREGLADQPQHF.

V usage is TRBV5-1 and J usage is TRBJ2-5; D is uncertain. The germline CDR1 and CDR2 sequences are SGHRS and YFSETQ. This CDR3 has 14 amino acids. V dropped 0 bases and J dropped 5 bases, with 11 bases sitting between them. The CDR3 reads CASSLVQAEETQYF. The DNA of the CDR3 is TGCGCCAGCAGCTTGGTCCAGGCCGAGGAGACCCAGTACTTC.

The chain joins TRBV2 to TRBJ1-4, with TRBD1 identical over 10 bases. Germline V lookup: CDR1 SNHLY, CDR2 FYNNEI. The CDR3 is 17 residues long. V was pared by 7 bases and J by 3 bases, with 11 bases of the junction left unmatched. The CDR3 sequence is CASIPGQGRESNEKLFF. In DNA form, the CDR3 reads TGTGCCAGCATCCCGGGACAGGGGAGGGAATCTAATGAAAAACTGTTTTTT.

CDR3 region: CSVGAGNNEQFF. CDR3 coding DNA: TGCAGCGTTGGAGCGGGGAACAATGAGCAGTTCTTC. V gene TRBV29-1 combines with J gene TRBJ2-1, with 7 positions matching TRBD2. The length of the CDR3 is 12 residues. V shed 4 bases, J shed 5 bases, and the junction held 2 bases outside the gene matches. Germline lookup yields CDR1 SQVTM and CDR2 ANQGSEA.

This clone occurred a few times. The J gene is TRBJ1-5, the V gene TRBV6-6, with D unresolved. The CDR3 has 15 amino acids. The V end lost 6 bases, the J end lost 5 bases, and 17 bases lay between the germline ends. Germline CDR1 reads MNHNY; CDR2 reads SVGAGI (reference sequence). The CDR3 loop reads CASSPARGMDQPQHF. The CDR3 DNA is TGTGCCAGCAGCCCGGCCCGGGGAATGGATCAGCCCCAGCATTTT.

The rearrangement uses TRBV7-2 and TRBJ2-1; D is undetermined. Germline V gene sequence: CDR1 SGHTA, CDR2 FQGNSA. The CDR3 is 14 residues long. With 1 base removed from V and 7 bases from J, the gap between germline ends came to 11 bases. For the CDR3, the DNA is TGTGCCAGCAGCTTAGATGGATGGGCGAATGAGCAGTTCTTC. Its translation: CASSLDGWANEQFF.

This clone has a handful of counts. This chain joins TRBV29-1 and TRBJ2-3, with D possibly TRBD2 on 6 matching bases. Germline loops: CDR1 SQVTM, CDR2 ANQGSEA. The CDR3 is 14 residues long. V lost 4 bases and J 3 bases, leaving 14 bases between the germline ends. The CDR3 region has the DNA TGCAGCGTTGCCCCTGGGACTGCAACAGATACGCAGTATTTT. It specifies CSVAPGTATDTQYF.